This T cell receptor (beta chain) originates from a study of regulatory T cells in long-lasting Graves disease (dated by TCRdb to the early 2020s). The study in broad terms: In the newly diagnosed Graves' disease group, patients had been taking antithyroid drugs for less than 3 months. The study was registered as a clinical trial and conducted in China. A total of around 35 samples were covered by TCR sequencing, comprising about 13 persistent and 20 newly diagnosed Graves' disease patients. Patients with persistent Graves' disease were compared with patients with newly diagnosed Graves' disease using TCR sequencing and RNA sequencing of peripheral blood. Results the study describes overall, beyond this receptor: TRBV28, TRBJ1-2 and TRBJ2-5 were preferentially used in persistent disease, while TRBV20-1 and TRBJ2-1 were favored in newly diagnosed disease. Only the TCR beta chain was sequenced and analyzed. The authors noted that the small sample size was a limitation that may lower accuracy. The study examined only peripheral blood because the primary lesion, thyroid tissue, could not be accessed. Compared with newly diagnosed patients, patients with persistent Graves' disease had lower TCR Shannon entropy and fewer highly expanded clones, which suggests clonal expansion. Patients with persistent disease shared more public clonotypes (about 3,000) than newly diagnosed patients did (more than 900).

The germline V gene provides CDR1 SGDLS and CDR2 YYNGEE. Measured from the cysteine to the phenylalanine, the CDR3 is 14 residues long. Kept here is only the CDR3 DNA, which spans 42 bases and is read in frame from base 1. The junction shows trimming of 3 bases on V and 10 bases on J, plus 14 bases between the germline ends. This clonotype was seen ten or more times. Its antigen remains unidentified. Base qualities are not provided; no much larger clone lies one nucleotide away. What this sample's time point label stands for: newly diagnosed GD, antithyroid drugs for less than 3 months. For both TCR sequencing and RNA sequencing, RNA was extracted from PBMCs in TRIzol. The diagnosis of Graves' disease was made according to American Thyroid Association guidelines. Recruitment of patients was carried out at an endocrinology department in Xi'an, China. Each patient gave 8.5 to 9.5 milliliters of peripheral blood, collected in an EDTA anticoagulant tube. Ficoll Paque Plus density gradient separation was used to isolate PBMCs, and no further T cell sorting was performed. An Agilent 2100 Bioanalyzer and agarose gel were used to check RNA quality, while a NanoDrop 2000 measured RNA concentration.

The library was obtained by multiplex PCR. The listed sequencing device is Illumina HiSeq 4000. iRepertoire HTBI primers and Arm-PCR amplification of CDR3 regions were used to construct TCR beta libraries. PCR products were gel purified before sequencing. On the study's bioinformatics: Gene usage analysis of CDR3 amino acid clonotypes relied on the approximately 62 TRBV and 14 TRBJ segments identified across samples. Filtered high-quality paired reads were merged into contigs using COPE and FqMerger. Contigs were aligned with BLAST to IMGT TRBV, TRBD and TRBJ reference genes, and CDR3 was defined per IMGT. Any clonotype with a frequency above 0.1% was classified as a highly expanded clone. Shannon entropy served as the measure of repertoire diversity, while the Gini coefficient captured V-J evenness. Public clonotypes were defined as clonotypes shared by more than one individual. TCRdb ran its own pipeline on the public reads, namely fastp trimming at Q25 and MiXCR clone calling, and kept in-frame beta chains. One record per CDR3 amino acid sequence lists the most common genes and DNA. V and J calls and clone size were set by TCRdb, not the authors. A total of around 420,000 distinct CDR3 sequences appear in this sample, approximately 16% of them only once. The ten most abundant clones make up roughly 8% of the sample.

A further study also used this sample, focusing on T cells in Graves' hyperthyroidism and ophthalmopathy. According to the second study: A patient counted as having stable Graves' hyperthyroidism if no progression to ophthalmopathy occurred over 18 months of follow-up. The hyperthyroidism patients were between 18 and 65 years old and newly diagnosed, with a disease duration of less than 2 months. The study excluded patients with uncontrolled infections, other autoimmune diseases, pregnancy or lactation. Diagnoses were based on clinical symptoms, serum thyroxine and TRAb, thyroid ultrasound and orbital computed tomography. The TCR CDR3 was subjected to a first round of RT-PCR using the HTBI primer set and the Qiagen OneStep RT-PCR kit. Most expanded thyroid clonotypes (frequency above 0.001) were also detected in blood, suggesting blood repertoires may reflect thyroid immune responses. In cross-validation, a model built on a 13 V-J signature told ophthalmopathy apart from stable hyperthyroidism with approximately 90% sensitivity and 81% to 82% specificity, and in testing the same model reached 80%/75%. During validation, the model predicted progression to ophthalmopathy a median of around 6 months ahead of onset, with more than 55% sensitivity and 72.22% specificity. A discovery cohort of roughly 100 patients, about 40 with Graves' ophthalmopathy and approximately 57 with stable Graves' hyperthyroidism, was used to find distinguishing TCR V-J signatures. Prospective prediction of ophthalmopathy was tested in an independent validation cohort consisting of 18 to 20 hyperthyroidism patients and around 16 patients who later progressed to ophthalmopathy. For training and testing, the 100 patients in the discovery cohort were randomly divided in a 7:3 ratio. The study also compared thyroid tissue and blood T-cell repertoires from roughly six Graves' hyperthyroidism patients. Following sampling, methimazole starting at 30 mg daily was given to hyperthyroidism patients, and high-dose intravenous methylprednisolone was given to ophthalmopathy patients. A second multiplex PCR round built the libraries, followed by size selection and purification. Paired-end sequencing of the libraries was performed with 100 bp reads on an Illumina HiSeq2000. Raw data were processed with SOAPnuke, discarding reads with adapters, uncalled bases, mean Phred below 15, or no exact constant-primer or identifier match. COPE v1.2.5 was used to merge the high-quality paired reads, and each unique nucleotide sequence was defined as a clonotype. MiTCR v1.1 was used to align clonotypes to the IMGT TRBV, TRBD and TRBJ reference segments. The analysis included only V-J combinations with a frequency above 0.0001, which together covered 99% to 99.2% of the repertoires. A TCS score was defined as the ratio between F50 (clonal expansion) and ExV (chaos), using BLOSUM62-based TCRdist between CDR3 peptides within each V-J. Welch's t-statistics and random forest reduced just over 500 V-J features to under 15, which were used in a naive Bayes classifier (R e1071). Sample size was not statistically predetermined, and investigators were not blinded to group allocation. TCR Vbeta CDR3 sequencing of 140 or so peripheral blood samples (43 ophthalmopathy, around 80 hyperthyroidism and some 17 progressor patients) is reported in the paper.

The source is a woman between 40 and 55 years old with Graves disease. Donor details come from another sample of the same person, matched by shared clones. The input for sequencing was peripheral blood mononuclear cells (PBMCs), taken at new diagnosis, from a patient treated with antithyroid drugs. The chain employs TRBV9 and TRBJ1-6, and TRBD1 may be the D gene, going by 6 matching bases. The CDR3 loop reads CASSGGPDESPLHF. The DNA reads as follows: TGTGCCAGCAGCGGGGGGCCGGACGAATCACCCCTCCACTTT.